This is a list of T cell receptor beta chains from one sample in a study of early T cells in non-severe SARS-CoV-2 infection. TCRdb re-derived calls from the 5' RACE reads in MiXCR, one entry per CDR3 protein. The sample contains approximately 65,000 distinct CDR3 sequences, 10% to 15% of which appear only once. Sequenced sample: whole blood. These receptors all come from an adult who was a healthcare worker with PCR-confirmed SARS-CoV-2 infection or an uninfected control (not recorded which). CDR3s include the opening cysteine and the closing phenylalanine or tryptophan. The D gene is left open where the match is weak. Clone size is shown for a subset of rows, as once, few, many or a class of expanded clone.

clone size,J gene,CDR3 length,D gene,V gene,CDR3 DNA,CDR3 protein
NA,TRBJ2-3,12,NA,TRBV5-6,TGTGCCAGCAGCCCGGGGGTAGATACGCAGTATTTT,CASSPGVDTQYF
many,TRBJ2-4,14,NA,TRBV20-1,TGCAGTGCTACTCTCAGGAGCCCTCAAAACATTCAGTACTTC,CSATLRSPQNIQYF
few,TRBJ2-7,13,NA,TRBV9,TGTGCCAGCAGCCCTACAGGGTCCTACGAGCAGTACTTC,CASSPTGSYEQYF
many,TRBJ2-1,15,TRBD2,TRBV2,TGTGCCAGCAGTGAGACGGGGGGGCCCGCCAATGAGCAGTTCTTC,CASSETGGPANEQFF
many,TRBJ2-2,15,NA,TRBV27,TGTGCCAGCACCCCCGGGGGTGCGAACACCGGGGAGCTGTTTTTT,CASTPGGANTGELFF
many,TRBJ1-2,13,TRBD1,TRBV4-3,TGCGCCAGCAGCCAAACAGGGGGCCATGGCTACACCTTC,CASSQTGGHGYTF
NA,TRBJ1-2,13,NA,TRBV6-5,TGTGCCAGCAGCTTGACAGGTCGGTCAGGCTACACCTTC,CASSLTGRSGYTF
once,TRBJ1-1,12,NA,TRBV9,TGTGCCAGCAGCGCCGTAAACACTGAAGCTTTCTTT,CASSAVNTEAFF
NA,TRBJ1-5,13,NA,TRBV11-2,TGTGCCAGCAGCTTAGGGTTACAGCAGCCCCAGCATTTT,CASSLGLQQPQHF
many,TRBJ1-2,15,NA,TRBV7-9,TGTGCCAGCAGCCCCGATACCCCCCATGTGGATGGCTACACCTTC,CASSPDTPHVDGYTF
few,TRBJ1-6,16,NA,TRBV20-1,TGCAGTGCTAGAGATACCCCGGGACACATAAATTCACCCCTCCACTTT,CSARDTPGHINSPLHF
NA,TRBJ1-2,16,TRBD1,TRBV12-3/TRBV12-4,TGTGCCAGCAGGGCCATGGGACAGTTAGATTTCTATGGCTACACCTTC,CASRAMGQLDFYGYTF
NA,TRBJ1-6,14,NA,TRBV19,TGTGCCAGTAGTTCGACAAGGGTTCCATCACCCCTCCACTTT,CASSSTRVPSPLHF
many,TRBJ2-5,17,NA,TRBV27,TGTGCCAGCAGTCCTCAACCCCGGCTAGCCGCCAAAGAGACCCAGTACTTC,CASSPQPRLAAKETQYF
NA,TRBJ2-3,16,TRBD1,TRBV11-2,TGTGCCAGCAGCTTCCTCCGGGACAGCTTCACAGATACGCAGTATTTT,CASSFLRDSFTDTQYF
few,TRBJ2-2,12,NA,TRBV4-3,TGCGCCAGCAGCCAAGTTGTCGGGGAGCTGTTTTTT,CASSQVVGELFF
many,TRBJ2-3,18,NA,TRBV7-6,TGTGCCAGCAGCTTAATGGCCTGGAGTACGGGACCGGAAGATACGCAGTATTTT,CASSLMAWSTGPEDTQYF
NA,TRBJ1-1,11,NA,TRBV2,TGTGCCAGCAGTGAGGGTGGACAGAGTTTATTT,CASSEGGQSLF
NA,TRBJ1-2,14,TRBD1,TRBV7-8,TGTGTCAGCAGGAGACAGGGAGGGGTCGATGGCTACACCTTC,CVSRRQGGVDGYTF
many,TRBJ1-1,13,NA,TRBV6-5,TGTGCCAGCAGGCGTTCCAAAGGGGCGGAAGCTTTCTTT,CASRRSKGAEAFF
NA,TRBJ2-7,18,TRBD1,TRBV7-8,TGTGCCAGCAGCTTGGGAGACCGACCAGGGGACAGGCCCTACGAGCAGTACTTC,CASSLGDRPGDRPYEQYF
few,TRBJ1-2,13,NA,TRBV7-9,TGTGCCAGCAGCTTGGGGCAGGATAATGGCTACACCTTC,CASSLGQDNGYTF
NA,TRBJ1-2,14,NA,TRBV3-1,TGTGCCAGCAGCCAACGGTCAGACGCCTATGGCTACACCTTC,CASSQRSDAYGYTF
NA,TRBJ1-5,13,NA,TRBV9,TGTGCCAGCAGCGTAGGAGCGAATCAGCCCCAGCATTTT,CASSVGANQPQHF
many,TRBJ2-3,20,TRBD2,TRBV11-2,TGTGCCAGCAGCCGCCCCAGGGCAGCGGGGGGTCACCCTAGCACAGATACGCAGTATTTT,CASSRPRAAGGHPSTDTQYF
few,TRBJ2-3,14,NA,TRBV10-3,TGTGCCATCAGTGAATGGGTAGCGACAGATACGCAGTATTTT,CAISEWVATDTQYF